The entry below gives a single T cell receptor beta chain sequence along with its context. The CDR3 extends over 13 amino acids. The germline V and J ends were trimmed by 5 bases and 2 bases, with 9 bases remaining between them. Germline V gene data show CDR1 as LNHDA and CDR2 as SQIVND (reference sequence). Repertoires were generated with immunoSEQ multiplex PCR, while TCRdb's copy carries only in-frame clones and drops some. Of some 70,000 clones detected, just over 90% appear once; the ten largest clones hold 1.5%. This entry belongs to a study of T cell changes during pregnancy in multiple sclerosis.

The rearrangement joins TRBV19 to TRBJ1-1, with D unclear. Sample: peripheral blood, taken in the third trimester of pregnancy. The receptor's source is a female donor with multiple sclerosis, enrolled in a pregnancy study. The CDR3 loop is CASSSGLNTEAFF. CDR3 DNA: TGTGCCAGTAGTTCGGGGTTAAACACTGAAGCTTTCTTT.